This T cell receptor beta chain derives from a study of molecular identifiers for immune sequencing clone quantification (dated by TCRdb to 2016 to 2019). Background on the whole study: In a replicate experiment, RNA from about 19,000 or 110,000 naive CD8 T cells was split into five aliquots, four of which were sequenced. This methods study benchmarked molecular-identifier clustering-based TCR repertoire sequencing (MIDCIRS) and TCR RNA copy counting, using CD8 T cells to do so.

This clonotype has ten or more counts. Its antigen specificity is not known. The junction shows a germline mismatch at one end, possibly a read error. Study-wide findings and limitations: Spiked-in Jurkat TCR RNA equivalent to a single cell was reported to be detectable even among over 800,000 naive CD8 T cells. Modeling estimated approximately 3 recovered TCR RNA copies per cell, compared with 9.5 to 10 by digital PCR, which implies roughly 27% capture efficiency. When barcode sub-clustering was omitted, TCR diversity was inflated by chimeric consensus sequences, with chimeras reaching as high as 47%. Highly expanded clone sizes could be underestimated because identical TCR molecules may share a barcode. The naive libraries included spiked-in Jurkat TCR RNA (about nine copies' worth), and this Jurkat TCR RNA is not part of the donor repertoire. In CMV-specific effector cells, clones with more than 20 RNA copies accounted for over 99% of molecules, whereas in naive cells such clones accounted for under 1%.

CDR1 and CDR2 are drawn from the germline V gene: SGHDT, YYEEEE. Including cysteine and phenylalanine, the CDR3 has 13 amino acids. Just CDR3 DNA is preserved here, 39 bases in frame from base 1. Libraries of naive CD8 T cells were built from 20,000 to 1,000,000 sorted cells, with 10%, 30% or 50% of the purified RNA used. On a BD FACSAria II, naive CD8 T cells were FACS-sorted as CD8+CD4-CCR7+CD45RA+ and collected into RLT Plus buffer. Detection sensitivity was tested by spiking Jurkat RNA equal to about eleven TCR copies' worth into samples containing about 17,000-1,000,000 naive CD8 T cells. CD8 T cells were enriched with RosetteSep CD8+ T Cell Enrichment Cocktail and Ficoll-Paque, followed by ACK red cell lysis. Library method: PCR. Reads for this sample came from a NextSeq 500. Bulk TCR libraries were generated as previously described, with the TCR primers listed in Table S5 used. The Qiagen AllPrep DNA/RNA kit was used to purify total RNA. Before analysis, reads from multiple sequencing runs of the same library were pooled. The source study handled its data this way. Reads were retained only if an exact TCR constant sequence was present, and the retained reads were trimmed to 150 nt and grouped according to their 12-nt molecular barcodes. Reads inside each barcode group were sub-clustered using a 15% Levenshtein threshold, and a quality-weighted consensus sequence was constructed for each RNA molecule. Non-functional sequences were filtered out, along with any lower-count sequence sitting one edit away from another sequence. Based on a fit of two negative binomial distributions, barcode sub-clusters having less than 20% of the maximum read count were discarded. TCRdb reanalyzed the raw reads on its own, using fastp at Q25 for trimming and MiXCR for clone calling, and kept in-frame beta chains. Entries that share a CDR3 protein sequence are merged under the most common genes and DNA. Clone size and V and J calls follow TCRdb, not the original study. Here the sample has some 590,000 distinct CDR3 sequences; less than 30% occur a single time. Clones ranked in the top ten supply about 0.84% of the sample.

Input material: naive CD8+ T cells from blood, with Jurkat cell RNA spiked in. The sample's cell subset or site label is to be understood as: FACS-sorted CD8+CD4-CCR7+CD45RA+ naive T cells. Here the chain combines TRBV5-6 and TRBJ1-1, with no confidently assigned D gene. The receptor was derived from a human donor in good health. Some libraries in this study had Jurkat cell RNA spiked in. The DNA reads as follows: TGTGCCAGCAGCTGGGGTGGTCCGGACGGATACGTCTTT. Its protein reads: CASSWGGPDGYVF.